A single T cell receptor (beta chain) is shown here with its context. Its matching antigen is unknown. The data originate from a study of T cells expressing NK-cell markers. Study as a whole: The study drew TCR beta repertoires from sorted CD3+CD56+NKG2C+, CD3+CD56+NKG2C- and CD3+CD56-NKG2C+ T cells. Seven HCMV-seropositive donors and one seronegative donor made up the eight sequenced donors.

The CDR3 covers 14 residues. Germline CDR1 is LNHDA and CDR2 is SQIVND (reference sequence). TCRdb reanalyzed the 5' RACE reads and collapses them to one entry per CDR3 protein, without DNA. The listing contains around 280,000 distinct CDR3 sequences. General study points: NKG2C+ dominant clonotype frequencies in several donors were roughly 1.0-7.5% of CD8+ T cells.

The receptor was isolated from a man younger than 35 in good health. Sequenced sample: blood T cells: a sorted CD56 or NKG2C T cell subset, CD4+ or CD8+ T cells, or bulk PBMC T cells (not recorded which). The genes are TRBV19 and TRBJ2-5; there is no DNA to check the TCRdb D call of TRBD1. The CDR3 spells CASSMGDRGKTQYF. Combining the CDR3 with reference TRBV19 and TRBJ2-5 gives the whole variable domain DGGITQSPKYLFRKEGQNVTLSCEQNLNHDAMYWYRQDPGQGLRLIYYSQIVNDFQKGDIAEGYSVSREKKESFPLTVTSAQKNPTAFYLCASSMGDRGKTQYFGPGTRLLVL.